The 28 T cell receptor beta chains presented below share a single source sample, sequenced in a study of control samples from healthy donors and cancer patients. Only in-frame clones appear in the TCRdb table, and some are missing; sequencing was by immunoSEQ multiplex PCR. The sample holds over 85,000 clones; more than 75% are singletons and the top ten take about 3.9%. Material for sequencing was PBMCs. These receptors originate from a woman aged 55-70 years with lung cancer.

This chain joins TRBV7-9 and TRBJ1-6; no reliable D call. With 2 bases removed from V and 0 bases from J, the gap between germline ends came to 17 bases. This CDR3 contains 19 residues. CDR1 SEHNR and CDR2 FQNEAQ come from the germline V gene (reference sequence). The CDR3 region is CASSLWLEENYSYNSPLHF. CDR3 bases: TGTGCCAGCAGCTTATGGTTAGAGGAGAACTACTCCTATAATTCACCCCTCCACTTT.

In DNA, the CDR3 is TGTGCCAGCAGCTTAGGGCAGGAGCCCTACAATGAGCAGTTCTTC. It is translated as CASSLGQEPYNEQFF. The J gene is TRBJ2-1, the V gene TRBV5-4; D not resolved. The germline CDR1 and CDR2 sequences are SGHNT and YYREEE (reference sequence). This CDR3 spans 15 amino acids. V shed 2 bases and J shed 2 bases, with 11 bases lying between them.

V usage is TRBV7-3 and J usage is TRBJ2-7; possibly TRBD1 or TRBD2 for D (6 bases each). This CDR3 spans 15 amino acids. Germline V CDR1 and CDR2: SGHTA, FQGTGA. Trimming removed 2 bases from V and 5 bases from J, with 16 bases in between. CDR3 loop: CASSLLGGAFDEQYF. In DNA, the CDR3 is TGTGCCAGCAGCTTACTGGGGGGCGCGTTCGACGAGCAGTACTTC.

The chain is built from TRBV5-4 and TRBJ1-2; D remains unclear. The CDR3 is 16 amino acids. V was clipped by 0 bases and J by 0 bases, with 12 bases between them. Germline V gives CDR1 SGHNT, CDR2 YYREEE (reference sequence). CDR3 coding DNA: TGTGCCAGCAGCTTGGGGATCAGAGAAGCTAACTATGGCTACACCTTC. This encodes CASSLGIREANYGYTF.

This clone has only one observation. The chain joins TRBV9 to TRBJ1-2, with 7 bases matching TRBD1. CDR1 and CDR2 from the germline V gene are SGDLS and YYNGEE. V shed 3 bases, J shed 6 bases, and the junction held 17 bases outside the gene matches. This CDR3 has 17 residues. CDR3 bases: TGTGCCAGCAGCGGGACCCATACGACAGGGATGGGCGATGGCTACACCTTC. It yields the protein CASSGTHTTGMGDGYTF.

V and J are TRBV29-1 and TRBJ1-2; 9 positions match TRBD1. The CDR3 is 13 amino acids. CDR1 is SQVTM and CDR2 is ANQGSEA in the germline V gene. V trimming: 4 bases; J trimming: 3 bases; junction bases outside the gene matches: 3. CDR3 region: CSVARTGDYGYTF. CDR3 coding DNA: TGCAGCGTTGCCCGGACAGGGGACTATGGCTACACCTTC.

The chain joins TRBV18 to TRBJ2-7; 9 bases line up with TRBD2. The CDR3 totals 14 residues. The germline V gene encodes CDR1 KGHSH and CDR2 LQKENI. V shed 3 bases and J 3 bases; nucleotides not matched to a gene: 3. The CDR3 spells CASSPSGSLYEQYF. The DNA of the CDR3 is TGTGCCAGCTCACCTAGCGGGAGCCTCTACGAGCAGTACTTC.

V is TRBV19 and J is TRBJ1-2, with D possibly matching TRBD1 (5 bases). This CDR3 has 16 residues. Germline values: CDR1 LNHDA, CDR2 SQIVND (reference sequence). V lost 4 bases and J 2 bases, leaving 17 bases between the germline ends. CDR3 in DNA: TGTGCCAGTAGTACGGCCGGGGGTTGGGGAAACTATGGCTACACCTTC. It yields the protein CASSTAGGWGNYGYTF.

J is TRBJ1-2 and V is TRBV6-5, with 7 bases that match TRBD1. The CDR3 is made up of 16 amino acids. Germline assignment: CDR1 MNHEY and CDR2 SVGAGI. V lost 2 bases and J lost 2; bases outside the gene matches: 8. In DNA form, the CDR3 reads TGTGCCAGCAGTTACGGGGGGACAGCTTACAACTATGGCTACACCTTC. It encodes CASSYGGTAYNYGYTF.

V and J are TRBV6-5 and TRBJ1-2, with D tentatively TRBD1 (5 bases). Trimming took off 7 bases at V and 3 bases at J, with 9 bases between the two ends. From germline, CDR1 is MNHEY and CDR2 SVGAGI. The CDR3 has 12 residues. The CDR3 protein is CASKTTDYGYTF. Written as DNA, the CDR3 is TGTGCCAGCAAAACGACAGACTATGGCTACACCTTC.

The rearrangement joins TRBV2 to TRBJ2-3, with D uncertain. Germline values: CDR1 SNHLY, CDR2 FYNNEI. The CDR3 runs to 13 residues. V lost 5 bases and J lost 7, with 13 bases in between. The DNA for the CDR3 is TGTGCCAGCAGTCCCCCCCCCGTGAATACGCAGTATTTT. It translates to CASSPPPVNTQYF.

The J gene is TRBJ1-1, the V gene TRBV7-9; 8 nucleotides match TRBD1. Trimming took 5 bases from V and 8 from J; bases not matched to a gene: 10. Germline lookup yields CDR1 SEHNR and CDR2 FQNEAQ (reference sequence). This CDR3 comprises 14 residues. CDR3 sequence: CASSDRGPSQEAFF. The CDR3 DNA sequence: TGTGCCAGCAGCGACAGGGGACCCAGTCAGGAAGCTTTCTTT.

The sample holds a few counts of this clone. The CDR3 loop reads CASSLAADGGETQYF. The CDR3, as DNA: TGTGCCAGCAGCTTGGCCGCTGATGGGGGAGAGACCCAGTACTTC. This sequence joins TRBV5-6 and TRBJ2-5, with D perhaps matching TRBD1 or TRBD2 (5 bases each). V was pared by 0 bases and J by 4 bases, with 13 bases between. Germline V gene data show CDR1 as SGHDT and CDR2 as YYEEEE. The CDR3 has 15 amino acids.

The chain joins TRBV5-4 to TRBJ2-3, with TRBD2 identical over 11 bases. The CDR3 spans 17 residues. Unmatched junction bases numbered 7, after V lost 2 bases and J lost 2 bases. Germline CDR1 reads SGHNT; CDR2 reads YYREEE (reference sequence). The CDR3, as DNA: TGTGCCAGCAGCTTAGGGACTAGCGGATCCAACACAGATACGCAGTATTTT. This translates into CASSLGTSGSNTDTQYF.

CDR3 region: CASSIQGAGNTIYF. DNA for the CDR3: TGTGCCAGTAGTATTCAAGGGGCTGGAAACACCATATATTTT. The chain is built from TRBV19 and TRBJ1-3, with D possibly being TRBD1 (5 bases). Trimming removed 3 bases from V and 2 bases from J, with 8 bases in between. CDR3 length equals 14 residues. Germline V gives CDR1 LNHDA, CDR2 SQIVND (reference sequence).

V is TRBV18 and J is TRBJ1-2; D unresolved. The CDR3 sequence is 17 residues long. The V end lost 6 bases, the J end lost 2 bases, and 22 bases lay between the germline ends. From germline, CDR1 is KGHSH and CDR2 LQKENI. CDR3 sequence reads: CASSLTDPGPLNYGYTF. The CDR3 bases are TGTGCCAGCTCTCTGACGGACCCCGGTCCTCTAAACTATGGCTACACCTTC.

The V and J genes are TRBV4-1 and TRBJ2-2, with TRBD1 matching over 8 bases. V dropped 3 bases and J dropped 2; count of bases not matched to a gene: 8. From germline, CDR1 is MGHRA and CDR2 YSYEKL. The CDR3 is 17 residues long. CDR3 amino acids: CASSQGGQGSNTGELFF. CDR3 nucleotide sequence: TGCGCCAGCAGCCAGGGTGGACAGGGAAGCAACACCGGGGAGCTGTTTTTT.

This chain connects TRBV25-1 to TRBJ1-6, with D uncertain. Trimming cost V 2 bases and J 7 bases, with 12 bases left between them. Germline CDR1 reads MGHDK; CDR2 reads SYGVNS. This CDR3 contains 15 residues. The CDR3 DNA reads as TGTGCCAGCAGTGAAGTAAGCACACCAAATTCACCCCTCCACTTT. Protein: CASSEVSTPNSPLHF.

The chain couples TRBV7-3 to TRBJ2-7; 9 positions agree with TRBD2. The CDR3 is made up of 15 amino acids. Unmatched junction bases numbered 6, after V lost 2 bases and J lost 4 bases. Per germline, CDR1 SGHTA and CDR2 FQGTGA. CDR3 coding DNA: TGTGCCAGCAGCTTAGCGGGGGGGCGACAATACGAGCAGTACTTC. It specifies CASSLAGGRQYEQYF.

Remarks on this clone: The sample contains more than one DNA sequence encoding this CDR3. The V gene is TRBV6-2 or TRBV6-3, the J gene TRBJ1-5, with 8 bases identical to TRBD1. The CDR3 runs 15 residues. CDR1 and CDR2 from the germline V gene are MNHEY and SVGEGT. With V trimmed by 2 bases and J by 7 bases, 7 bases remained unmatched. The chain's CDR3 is CASSYQDRGRQPQHF. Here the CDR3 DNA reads TGTGCCAGCAGTTACCAAGACAGGGGCCGCCAGCCCCAGCATTTT.

CDR3 sequence reads: CAWTRGGYNEQFF. The CDR3 DNA sequence: TGTGCCTGGACACGGGGGGGGTACAATGAGCAGTTCTTC. The chain employs TRBV30 and TRBJ2-1, with 8 nucleotides matching TRBD2. V dropped 4 bases and J dropped 4; count of bases not matched to a gene: 3. The germline V gene encodes CDR1 GTSNPN and CDR2 SVGIG (reference sequence). The CDR3 sequence is 13 residues long.

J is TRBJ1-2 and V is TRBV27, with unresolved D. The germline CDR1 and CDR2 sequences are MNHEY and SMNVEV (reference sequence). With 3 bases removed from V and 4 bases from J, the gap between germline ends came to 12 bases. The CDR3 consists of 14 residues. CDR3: CASSFLSEPYGYTF. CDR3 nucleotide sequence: TGTGCCAGCAGTTTCCTCTCGGAACCCTATGGCTACACCTTC.

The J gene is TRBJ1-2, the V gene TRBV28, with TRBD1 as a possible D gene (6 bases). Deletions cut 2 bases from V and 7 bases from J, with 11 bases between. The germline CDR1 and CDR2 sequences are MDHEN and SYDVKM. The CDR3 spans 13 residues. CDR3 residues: CASSLGGSGGYTF. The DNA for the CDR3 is TGTGCCAGCAGTTTAGGGGGCTCCGGTGGCTACACCTTC.

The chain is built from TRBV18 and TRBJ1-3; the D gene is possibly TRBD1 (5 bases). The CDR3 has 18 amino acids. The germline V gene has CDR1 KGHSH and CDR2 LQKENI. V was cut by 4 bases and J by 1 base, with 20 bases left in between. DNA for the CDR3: TGTGCCAGCTCACTCAATTCCGGGACGACTCTTTCTGGAAACACCATATATTTT. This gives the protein CASSLNSGTTLSGNTIYF. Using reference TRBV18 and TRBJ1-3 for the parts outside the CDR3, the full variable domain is NAGVMQNPRHLVRRRGQEARLRCSPMKGHSHVYWYRQLPEEGLKFMVYLQKENIIDESGMPKERFSAEFPKEGPSILRIQQVVRGDSAAYFCASSLNSGTTLSGNTIYFGEGSWLTVV.

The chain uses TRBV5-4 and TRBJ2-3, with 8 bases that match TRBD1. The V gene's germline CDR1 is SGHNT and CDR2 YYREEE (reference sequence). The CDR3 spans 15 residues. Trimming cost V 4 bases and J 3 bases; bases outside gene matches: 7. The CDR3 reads CASSQRDRFTDTQYF. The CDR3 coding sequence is TGTGCCAGCAGCCAACGGGACAGGTTTACAGATACGCAGTATTTT. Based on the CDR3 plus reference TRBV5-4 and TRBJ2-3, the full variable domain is ETGVTQSPTHLIKTRGQQVTLRCSSQSGHNTVSWYQQALGQGPQFIFQYYREEENGRGNFPPRFSGLQFPNYSSELNVNALELDDSALYLCASSQRDRFTDTQYFGPGTRLTVL.

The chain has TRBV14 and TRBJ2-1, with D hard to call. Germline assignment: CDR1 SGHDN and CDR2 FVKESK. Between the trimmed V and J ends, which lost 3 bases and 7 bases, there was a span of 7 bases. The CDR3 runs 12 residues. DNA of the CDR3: TGTGCCAGCAGCCAGGGGTGGAATGAGCAGTTCTTC. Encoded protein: CASSQGWNEQFF.

The CDR3 DNA sequence: TGTGCCAGCAGTTACTCTAGTACTAGCGGCTACGAGCAGTACTTC. Amino acid sequence: CASSYSSTSGYEQYF. The chain links TRBV6-5 to TRBJ2-7, with TRBD2 matching 8 bases. With V trimmed by 0 bases and J by 3 bases, 4 bases remained unmatched. Germline lookup yields CDR1 MNHEY and CDR2 SVGAGI. CDR3 size: 15 residues.

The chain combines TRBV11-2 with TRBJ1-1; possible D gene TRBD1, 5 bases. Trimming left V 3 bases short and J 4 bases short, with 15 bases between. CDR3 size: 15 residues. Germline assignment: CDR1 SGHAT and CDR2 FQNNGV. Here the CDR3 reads CASSFGGLGGTEAFF. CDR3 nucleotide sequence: TGTGCCAGCAGCTTTGGGGGACTTGGAGGCACTGAAGCTTTCTTT.